Presented here are 7 T cell receptor beta chains from one specimen sequenced in a study of blood T cell repertoires in COVID-19. Clones were sequenced by immunoSEQ multiplex PCR, and TCRdb holds only the in-frame ones, with some missing. The sample contains 300,000 or so clones, roughly nine tenths of which appear only once. Sequencing was done on a sample of peripheral blood. The receptor set was obtained from a woman between 25 and 40 years old with COVID-19, enrolled during active disease.

CDR3 nucleotides: TGTGCCAGCAGCTTGACAGGGGTCTCCTACGAGCAGTACTTC. It specifies CASSLTGVSYEQYF. The rearrangement links TRBV11-2 to TRBJ2-7, with TRBD1 matching 8 bases. The V and J ends lost 3 bases and 0 bases, in that order; junction bases with no gene match: 1. The V gene's germline CDR1 is SGHAT and CDR2 FQNNGV. The CDR3 covers 14 residues.

The CDR3 sequence: CASRPSGTTNEKLFF. The CDR3, as DNA: TGTGCCAGCAGACCGTCAGGCACAACTAATGAAAAACTGTTTTTT. The chain couples TRBV6-5 to TRBJ1-4; no clear D. Germline CDR1 MNHEY, CDR2 SVGAGI. CDR3 size: 15 residues. V lost 6 bases to trimming and J lost 0 bases, with 11 bases between them.

V gene TRBV24-1 combines with J gene TRBJ1-5; 7 bases fit TRBD1. Germline V gives CDR1 KGHDR, CDR2 SFDVKD. This CDR3 region has 13 residues. Trimming took 10 bases from V and 5 from J; bases not matched to a gene: 7. DNA for the CDR3: TGTGCCACACAAGGGACAGCCTATCAGCCCCAGCATTTT. It codes for CATQGTAYQPQHF.

The chain joins TRBV2 to TRBJ1-6; 8 nucleotides match TRBD1. The CDR3 is 16 amino acids. V was clipped by 7 bases and J by 1 base; unmatched bases: 6. CDR1 is SNHLY and CDR2 is FYNNEI in the germline V gene. CDR3 nucleotides: TGTGCCAGCACTACAGGGGGACGGTCCTATAATTCACCCCTCCACTTT. Translation: CASTTGGRSYNSPLHF.

This chain joins TRBV5-8 and TRBJ2-2; the match to TRBD2 covers 7 bases. The junction had 12 bases not matched to a gene; V was cut back by 1 base and J by 6 bases. The CDR3 is 17 amino acids. Per germline, CDR1 SGHTS and CDR2 YDEGEE. CDR3 in DNA: TGTGCCAGCAGCTTGTATGCGGGAGTTAACTTTGCCGGGGAGCTGTTTTTT. Its protein is CASSLYAGVNFAGELFF.

The chain employs TRBV28 and TRBJ2-7; 12 bases line up with TRBD2. Unmatched junction bases numbered 2, after V lost 4 bases and J lost 1 base. Germline V gene sequence: CDR1 MDHEN, CDR2 SYDVKM. The CDR3 has 15 residues. The CDR3 region has the DNA TGTGCCAGCAGTTCCGGACTAGCGGGGTCCTACGAGCAGTACTTC. Translating it yields CASSSGLAGSYEQYF.

This chain connects TRBV30 to TRBJ2-1; 13 bases map to TRBD2. Germline V gene data show CDR1 as GTSNPN and CDR2 as SVGIG (reference sequence). Losses at the gene ends were 8 bases for V and 7 bases for J; bases not matched to a gene: 5. This CDR3 is built from 13 residues. Here the CDR3 reads CAGGTSGINEQFF. The CDR3 nucleotides are TGTGCCGGAGGGACTAGCGGGATTAATGAGCAGTTCTTC.